This entry concerns a single T cell receptor beta chain. It has no known antigen specificity. No qualities accompany the bases; no much larger clone lies one base away. This sample is part of a study of cytomegalovirus exposure and HLA in healthy donors (dated by TCRdb to the late 2010s). The study in broad terms: An earlier analysis of more than 550 of the donors reported approximately 280 Gb of sequence data and 95 million to 130 million unique TCR beta sequences obtained from 180 million or so T cells. The genetic ancestry cluster associated with self-reported Caucasian donors included 81% of the 300 to 400 genotyped donors. An earlier analysis of 587 of the donors used high-throughput TCR beta sequencing to judge whether each TCR beta V gene segment behaved as functional or pseudogenic. Donor age, sex, ethnicity and CMV serostatus were compiled alongside the repertoire data. HLA typing covered class I and class II loci at four-digit resolution. To predict cytomegalovirus infection status, the study combined high-throughput TCR immunosequencing, statistical association of individual TCRs with disease status, and machine learning. The aim of the study was to test whether cataloging public T cell receptors could identify signatures of past pathogen exposure. A separate validation cohort of over a hundred different subjects was used in addition to the approximately 700-subject first cohort. A later analysis re-examined previously published TCR beta repertoires from 600 to 700 donors and added high-resolution HLA genotyping to investigate patterns of TCR occurrence. The later analysis used no new phenotypic data to find candidate immune exposures, relying instead on TCR beta sequences and their occurrence across donors. All discovery cohort repertoires had been generated on a single sequencing platform. Among about 400 genotyped donors of the cohort, an average of roughly 230,000 unique TCR beta nucleotide sequences was sequenced per donor, of which approximately 19% were non-productive. About five DR-DQ haplotypes were treated as single units for association and clustering because of strong linkage in the cohort. The study used immunosequencing to profile the T cell repertoires of several hundred subjects and linked those repertoires to cytomegalovirus serostatus. A later genetic analysis used genome-wide SNP genotypes for about 65% of the roughly 700 donors, treating that subset as a discovery cohort. Typing coverage differed by locus: A, B, C, DRB1 and DQB1 were typed in roughly 620-640 donors, DQA1 in approximately 520, DPA1 in approximately 610, and DPB1 in 450 to 490. An early release that covered approximately 600 HLA-typed donors contained approximately 300 gigabases of sequencing data and about 84 million unique TCR sequences. Study-level results and caveats: In a later genetic analysis, fewer N-insertions in productive TCRs were reported among donors in an Asian-associated ancestry cluster than the roughly 700-donor mean. A later analysis found that HLA-associated TCR beta chains were more clonally expanded and had lower generation probabilities than equally common non-associated chains. According to a later analysis, TCR association rates differed among HLA loci, with DRB1 alleles showing the most associated TCRs and HLA-C alleles showing the fewest. In an earlier analysis of 500 to 650 of the donors, most TCR beta V segments appeared in productive rearrangements about 87% or about 30% of the time, broadly matching IMGT annotations. While some public TCRs were present in many individuals, most TCR sequences turned up only very rarely across donors. Only TCR beta chains were sequenced in this cohort, and the absence of alpha or paired-chain data limited detectable features. A further reported finding was that TCR beta sequences accurately predicted the HLA-A and HLA-B alleles for most subjects in the first cohort. The study listed around 160 TCR beta chains as associated with cytomegalovirus. According to a later analysis, most CMV-associated TCR beta chains appeared to be HLA-restricted, and the HLA associations seemed to be driven largely by CMV exposure. A later analysis reported that several top co-occurrence clusters appeared linked to parvovirus B19, influenza, CMV and Epstein-Barr virus. Because counts were too low, seventeen rarely observed V segments, including chromosome 9 orphons, were excluded from the earlier analysis of some 590 of the donors. When HLA alleles, especially DR and DQ, strongly co-occurred, TCR associations were difficult to assign to individual alleles. An association between a missense DCLRE1C variant and V-gene and J-gene trimming of TCR beta chains was found in a later genetic analysis and replicated in an independent cohort. In vitro tests confirmed that a few of the cytomegalovirus-associated TCR beta chains recognize cytomegalovirus antigens. Presence/absence analyses assumed roughly uniform sequencing depth across donors, an assumption that may not hold. It was suggested by the authors that the approach could potentially be generalized to other disease states and immunological phenotypes. Correlated functional status among segregating V segments might reflect linkage disequilibrium, but an unknown experimental factor could not be ruled out. Because HLA typing was missing for some donors at each locus, association tests included only the typed subset. In both the original and validation cohorts, the classifier was reported to diagnose cytomegalovirus status with high specificity and sensitivity. A cluster of highly shared sequence variants was judged likely to represent a technical artifact of the sequencing pipeline. The only immune exposure information available for the cohort was CMV serostatus. Some IMGT-functional V segments, including TRBV6-2 and TRBV6-3, could not be distinguished by the 87-base-pair reads and were therefore excluded. Specific HLA alleles were associated with more than 15,000 TCR beta sequences at a false discovery rate of 0.05 in a later analysis.

Libraries were built with the immunoSEQ multiplex PCR assay. For the multiplex PCR, a mixture combining 60 forward primers for TCR Vbeta segments and 13 reverse primers for TCR Jbeta segments was used. A multiplex PCR assay on genomic DNA amplified the CDR3 region of rearranged TCR beta genes. The amplified TCR beta libraries were sequenced on the Illumina HiSeq System as 87-base-pair reads. Under the source paper's analysis protocol: In a later analysis, about 80 million unique TCR beta chains were counted across the approximately 670 repertoires, and approximately 11 million of these chains were shared by at least two donors. Raw reads were error-corrected and collapsed into unique sequences by a nearest-neighbor algorithm in which closely related sequences were merged to remove PCR and sequencing errors. CDR3 sequences were aligned to IMGT reference sequences to assign V, D and J gene segments. For a sequence to be retained, a match of at least six nucleotides was required to both a V gene segment and a J gene segment. Rearrangements were called productive when the CDR3 lacked stop codons and stayed in frame with V and J; all others were non-productive. CDR3 was defined by IMGT convention, running from the second conserved V-encoded cysteine to the conserved J-encoded phenylalanine. The earlier analysis of about 610 of the donors excluded any sequence lacking an unambiguous match to a single V gene segment. In an earlier analysis of some 590 of the donors, a V segment was called functional when productive rearrangements were above 56.7%, and segregating when the standard deviation between donors exceeded 5%. A statistical classification framework was developed to diagnose cytomegalovirus status using the catalog of TCR beta chain sequences. In a later analysis, TCR nucleotide sequences were compared against IMGT/GENE-DB human TR gene sequences so that V and J genes could be assigned. The TCRdist pipeline was used in a later analysis to assign CDR3 sequences and most-parsimonious VDJ recombination scenarios. In a later analysis, each TCR beta chain was defined by its CDR3 amino acid sequence together with its V-gene family, and reads lacking a unique V-gene family were excluded. A later analysis removed several hundred highly shared, low-generation-probability nucleotide sequences to deal with suspected cross-contamination and a sequencing artifact. In a later analysis, a clonal expansion index was calculated for each public chain from normalized within-repertoire ranks of inferred template counts. Generation probabilities in a later analysis came from a VDJ recombination model fitted to out-of-frame rearrangements, and those results were checked against IGoR. A later analysis scored TCR-TCR, TCR-HLA and TCR-CMV co-occurrence with hypergeometric tests, applying a repertoire-size bias correction to TCR pairs. In a later analysis, false discovery rates were estimated by permuting HLA or CMV assignments 20 times. A later analysis grouped co-occurring TCRs with DBSCAN, adding TCRdist sequence similarity when clustering within HLA-allele-positive subsets. Repertoires with fewer than 30,000 or more than 120,000 public chains were left out of co-occurrence clustering, as were five repertoires with anomalous nucleotide sharing. TCRdb took over this immuneACCESS table, retaining in-frame rearrangements with V and J assigned. Such tables are incomplete; in checked studies, under half of the missing clones stem from an unresolved V gene, and the remainder is unexplained. The V and J calls and clone size were taken over from that table, and D and trimming were inferred from the DNA. The sample yields 180,000 or so clones; 75% were counted once. Of the sample, roughly 7.6% falls within the top ten clones.

In total, 600 or so healthy bone marrow donors made up the cohort. At the time of sampling, all cohort members were nominally healthy, though unrecorded immune exposures were likely present. The donor was CMV seropositive and was included in the group of some 290 seropositive cohort members. A peripheral blood sample was provided by each donor, and peripheral blood mononuclear cells were used for TCR beta sequencing. The Qiagen DNeasy Blood Extraction Kit was used to extract genomic DNA from the blood cell samples. Sequences SGHVS (CDR1) and FNYEAQ (CDR2) are obtained from the germline V gene. The cysteine opens and the phenylalanine closes a CDR3 of 15 amino acids. This entry keeps only the CDR3 DNA: 45 bases, framed from base 1. The trim is 1 base for V and 0 bases for J, with a gap of 8 bases between the germline ends.

The chain employs TRBV7-6 and TRBJ2-3; the D gene lacks a confident call. This receptor was obtained from a woman aged 35 to 49 in good health and CMV-seropositive. The material sequenced was PBMCs. The bases read TGTGCCAGCAGCTTAGGAGGCCTTAGCACAGATACGCAGTATTTT. Translated, it gives CASSLGGLSTDTQYF.